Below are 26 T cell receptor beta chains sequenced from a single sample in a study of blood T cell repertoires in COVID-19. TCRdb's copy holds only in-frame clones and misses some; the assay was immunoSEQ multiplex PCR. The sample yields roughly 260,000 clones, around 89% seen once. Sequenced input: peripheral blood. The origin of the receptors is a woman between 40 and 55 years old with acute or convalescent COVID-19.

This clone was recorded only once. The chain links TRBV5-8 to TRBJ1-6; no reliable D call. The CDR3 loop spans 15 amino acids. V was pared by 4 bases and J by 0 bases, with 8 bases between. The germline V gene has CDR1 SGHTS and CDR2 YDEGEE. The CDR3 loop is CASSGLLSYNSPLHF. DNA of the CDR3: TGTGCCAGCAGCGGACTGCTCTCCTATAATTCACCCCTCCACTTT.

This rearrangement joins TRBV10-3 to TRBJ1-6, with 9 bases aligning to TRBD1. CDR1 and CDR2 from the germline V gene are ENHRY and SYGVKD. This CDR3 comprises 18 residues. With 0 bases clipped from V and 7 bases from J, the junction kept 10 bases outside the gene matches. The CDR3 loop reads CAISESKSGTGWNSPLHF. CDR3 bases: TGTGCCATCAGTGAGTCGAAGTCTGGGACAGGGTGGAATTCACCCCTCCACTTT.

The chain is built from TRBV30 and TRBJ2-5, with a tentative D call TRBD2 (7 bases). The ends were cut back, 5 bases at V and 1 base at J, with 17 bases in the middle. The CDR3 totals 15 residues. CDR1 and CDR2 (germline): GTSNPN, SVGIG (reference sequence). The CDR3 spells CAWWARGGGQETQYF. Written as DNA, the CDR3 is TGTGCCTGGTGGGCGAGGGGGGGAGGCCAAGAGACCCAGTACTTC.

The DNA for the CDR3 is TGTGCCAGCAGCGAGCCCCGGGAAGCAGGTGGCTACACCTTC. Translated: CASSEPREAGGYTF. V is TRBV7-8 and J is TRBJ1-2; no clear D. Germline V gene data show CDR1 as SGHVS and CDR2 as FQNEAQ. The length of the CDR3 is 14 residues. Trimming took 5 bases from V and 7 from J, leaving 17 bases between them.

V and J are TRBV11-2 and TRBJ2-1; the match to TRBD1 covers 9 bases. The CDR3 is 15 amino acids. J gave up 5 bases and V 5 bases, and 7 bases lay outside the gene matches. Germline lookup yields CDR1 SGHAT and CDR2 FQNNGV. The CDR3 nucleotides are TGTGCCAGCAGCCCACGGGACAGGGCCAACAATGAGCAGTTCTTC. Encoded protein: CASSPRDRANNEQFF.

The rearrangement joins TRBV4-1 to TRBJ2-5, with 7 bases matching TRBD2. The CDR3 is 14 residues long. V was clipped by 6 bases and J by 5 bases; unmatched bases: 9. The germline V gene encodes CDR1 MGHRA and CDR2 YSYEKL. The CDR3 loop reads CASRRTAGVETQYF. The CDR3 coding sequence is TGCGCCAGCAGGAGAACCGCGGGGGTCGAGACCCAGTACTTC.

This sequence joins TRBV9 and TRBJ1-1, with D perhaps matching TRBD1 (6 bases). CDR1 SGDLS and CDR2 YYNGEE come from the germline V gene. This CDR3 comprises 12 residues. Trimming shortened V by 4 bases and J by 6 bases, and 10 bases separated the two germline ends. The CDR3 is CASSRDTAEAFF. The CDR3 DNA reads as TGTGCCAGCAGCAGGGACACCGCTGAAGCTTTCTTT.

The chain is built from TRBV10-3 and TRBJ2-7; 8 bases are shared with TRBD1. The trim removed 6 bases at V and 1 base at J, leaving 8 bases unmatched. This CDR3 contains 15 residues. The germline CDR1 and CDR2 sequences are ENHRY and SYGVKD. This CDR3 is CAISAGQGTSYEQYV. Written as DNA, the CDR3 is TGTGCCATCAGCGCAGGACAGGGTACTTCCTACGAGCAGTACGTC.

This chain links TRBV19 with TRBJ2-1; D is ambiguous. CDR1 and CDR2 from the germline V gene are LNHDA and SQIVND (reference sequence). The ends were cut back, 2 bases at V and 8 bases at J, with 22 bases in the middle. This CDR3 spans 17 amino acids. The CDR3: CASSIPPRIGRVDEQFF. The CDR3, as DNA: TGTGCCAGTAGTATACCCCCCAGAATCGGTCGGGTCGATGAGCAGTTCTTC.

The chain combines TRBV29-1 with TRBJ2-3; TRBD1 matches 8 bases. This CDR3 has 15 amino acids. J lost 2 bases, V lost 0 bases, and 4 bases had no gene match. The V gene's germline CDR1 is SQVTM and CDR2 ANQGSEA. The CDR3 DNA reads TGCAGCGTTGAAGATATGGACAGGGTCACAGATACGCAGTATTTT. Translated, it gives CSVEDMDRVTDTQYF.

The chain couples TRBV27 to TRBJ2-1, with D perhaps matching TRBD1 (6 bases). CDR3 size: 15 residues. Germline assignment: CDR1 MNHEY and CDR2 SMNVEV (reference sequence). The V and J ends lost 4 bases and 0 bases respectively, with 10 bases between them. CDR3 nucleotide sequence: TGTGCCAGCAGTTGGGGGCTGAGCTCCTACAATGAGCAGTTCTTC. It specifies CASSWGLSSYNEQFF.

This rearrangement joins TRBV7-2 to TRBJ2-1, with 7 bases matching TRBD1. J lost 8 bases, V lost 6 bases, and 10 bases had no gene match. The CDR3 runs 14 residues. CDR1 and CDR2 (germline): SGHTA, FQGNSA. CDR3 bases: TGTGCCAGCAGTCGGCGACAGGGAGCGTATGAGCAGTTCTTC. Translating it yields CASSRRQGAYEQFF.

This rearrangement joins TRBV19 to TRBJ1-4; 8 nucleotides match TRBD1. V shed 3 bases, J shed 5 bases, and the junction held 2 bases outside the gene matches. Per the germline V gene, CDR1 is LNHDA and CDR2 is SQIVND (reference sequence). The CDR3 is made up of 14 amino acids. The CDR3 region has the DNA TGTGCCAGTAGTATCGGGGACAGGAATGAAAAACTGTTTTTT. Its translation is CASSIGDRNEKLFF.

CDR3 DNA: TGTGCCAGCAGCCCCTCCCAGACAAGGGAAGCTTTCTTT. Its translation is CASSPSQTREAFF. The J gene is TRBJ1-1, the V gene TRBV14, with unresolved D. In germline, CDR1 is SGHDN, CDR2 FVKESK. The germline V and J ends were trimmed by 4 bases and 8 bases, with 14 bases remaining between them. The length of the CDR3 is 13 residues.

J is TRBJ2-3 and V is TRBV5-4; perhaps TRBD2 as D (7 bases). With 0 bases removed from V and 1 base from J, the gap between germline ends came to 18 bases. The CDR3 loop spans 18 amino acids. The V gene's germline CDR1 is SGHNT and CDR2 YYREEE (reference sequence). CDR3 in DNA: TGTGCCAGCAGCTTGGCCCGGGTGGGGGGGCCACGCACAGATACGCAGTATTTT. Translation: CASSLARVGGPRTDTQYF.

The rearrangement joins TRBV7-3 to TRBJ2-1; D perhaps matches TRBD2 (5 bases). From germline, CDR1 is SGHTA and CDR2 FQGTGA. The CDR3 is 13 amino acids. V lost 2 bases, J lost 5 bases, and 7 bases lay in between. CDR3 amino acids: CASSLFGDNEQFF. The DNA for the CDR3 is TGTGCCAGCAGCTTATTCGGGGACAATGAGCAGTTCTTC.

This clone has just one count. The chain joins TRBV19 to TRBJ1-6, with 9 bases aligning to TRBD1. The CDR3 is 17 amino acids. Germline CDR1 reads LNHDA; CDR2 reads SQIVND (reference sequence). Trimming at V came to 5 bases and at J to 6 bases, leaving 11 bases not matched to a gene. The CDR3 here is CASSPRTGAEVNSPLHF. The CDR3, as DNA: TGTGCCAGTAGTCCACGGACAGGGGCGGAGGTTAATTCACCCCTCCACTTT. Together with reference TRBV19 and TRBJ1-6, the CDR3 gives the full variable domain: DGGITQSPKYLFRKEGQNVTLSCEQNLNHDAMYWYRQDPGQGLRLIYYSQIVNDFQKGDIAEGYSVSREKKESFPLTVTSAQKNPTAFYLCASSPRTGAEVNSPLHFGNGTRLTVT.

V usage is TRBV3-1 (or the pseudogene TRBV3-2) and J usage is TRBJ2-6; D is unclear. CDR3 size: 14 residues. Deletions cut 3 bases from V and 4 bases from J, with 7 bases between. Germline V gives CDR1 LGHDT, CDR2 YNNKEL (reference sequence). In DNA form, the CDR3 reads TGTGCCAGCAGCCACAGATCAGGGGCCAACGTCCTGACTTTC. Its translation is CASSHRSGANVLTF.

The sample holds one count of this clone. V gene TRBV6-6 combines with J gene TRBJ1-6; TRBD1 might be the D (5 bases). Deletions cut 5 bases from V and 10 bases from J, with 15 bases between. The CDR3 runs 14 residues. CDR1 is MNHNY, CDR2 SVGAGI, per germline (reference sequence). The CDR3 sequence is CASSTQGVGSPLHF. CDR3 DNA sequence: TGTGCCAGCAGTACTCAAGGGGTTGGGTCACCCCTCCACTTT.

CDR3 protein: CASTLAGPQETQYF. CDR3 sequence (DNA): TGTGCCAGCACTCTAGCGGGGCCCCAAGAGACCCAGTACTTC. V is TRBV2 and J is TRBJ2-5; 9 nucleotides align to TRBD2. V lost 7 bases to trimming and J lost 1 base; unmatched junction nucleotides: 4. The CDR3 has 14 amino acids. Germline CDR1 SNHLY, CDR2 FYNNEI.

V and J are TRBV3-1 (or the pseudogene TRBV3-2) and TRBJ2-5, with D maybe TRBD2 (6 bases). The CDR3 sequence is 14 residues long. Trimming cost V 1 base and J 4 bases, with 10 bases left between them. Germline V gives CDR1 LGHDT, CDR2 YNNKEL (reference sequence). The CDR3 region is CASSQGTMGETQYF. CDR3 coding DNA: TGTGCCAGCAGCCAAGGGACTATGGGAGAGACCCAGTACTTC.

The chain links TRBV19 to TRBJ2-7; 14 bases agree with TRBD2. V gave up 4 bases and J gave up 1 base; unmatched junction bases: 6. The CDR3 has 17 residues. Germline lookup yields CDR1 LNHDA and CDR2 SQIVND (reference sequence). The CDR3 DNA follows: TGTGCCAGTAGTACTAGACTAGCGGGGGGGGTATCCTACGAGCAGTACGTC. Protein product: CASSTRLAGGVSYEQYV.

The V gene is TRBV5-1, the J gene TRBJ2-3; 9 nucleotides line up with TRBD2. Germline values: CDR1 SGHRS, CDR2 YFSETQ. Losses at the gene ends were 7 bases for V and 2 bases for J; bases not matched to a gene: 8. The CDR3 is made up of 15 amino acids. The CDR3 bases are TGCGCCAGCTGTGGGACTAGCCGGCCCACAGATACGCAGTATTTT. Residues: CASCGTSRPTDTQYF.

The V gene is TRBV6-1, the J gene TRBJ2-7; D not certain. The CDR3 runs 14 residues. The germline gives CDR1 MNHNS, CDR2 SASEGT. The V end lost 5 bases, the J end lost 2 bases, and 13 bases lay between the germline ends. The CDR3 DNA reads TGTGCCAGCAGTTATGCAGGCCTGCCCTACGAGCAGTACGTC. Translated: CASSYAGLPYEQYV.

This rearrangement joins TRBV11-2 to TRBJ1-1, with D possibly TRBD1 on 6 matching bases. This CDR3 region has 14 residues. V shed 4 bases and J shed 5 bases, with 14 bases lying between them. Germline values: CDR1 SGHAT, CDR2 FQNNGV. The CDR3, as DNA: TGTGCCAGCAGCTCGTACAGGGAAGGGACTGAAGCTTTCTTT. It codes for CASSSYREGTEAFF. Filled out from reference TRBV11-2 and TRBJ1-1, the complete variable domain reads EAGVAQSPRYKIIEKRQSVAFWCNPISGHATLYWYQQILGQGPKLLIQFQNNGVVDDSQLPKDRFSAERLKGVDSTLKIQPAKLEDSAVYLCASSSYREGTEAFFGQGTRLTVV.

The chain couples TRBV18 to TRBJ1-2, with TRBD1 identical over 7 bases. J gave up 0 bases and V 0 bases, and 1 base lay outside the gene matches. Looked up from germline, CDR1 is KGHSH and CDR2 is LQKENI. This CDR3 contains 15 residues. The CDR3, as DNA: TGTGCCAGCTCACCACCCCAGGGGGCTAACTATGGCTACACCTTC. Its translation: CASSPPQGANYGYTF.